The 24 T cell receptor beta chains below all came from one sample that was sequenced in a study of human T cells and chemical hapten exposure (dated by TCRdb to the early 2020s). Library prep was done by RACE. Sequencing used a NextSeq 500. The raw public reads went through TCRdb reprocessing: fastp at Q25, MiXCR clone calling, in-frame beta chains kept. One record per CDR3 amino acid sequence lists the most common genes and DNA. In all, the sample holds tens of thousands of distinct CDR3 sequences, and around 10% of those were seen once. Of the sample, 6.8% is held by the ten largest clones. The meaning of the sample's time point label: patch test 2, 6 weeks after DPC sensitization. The sample's treatment or condition label, in plain terms: therapeutic diphenylcyclopropenone sensitization with weekly scalp DPC. Specimen: whole blood, collected in connection with sensitization to the hapten diphenylcyclopropenone (DPC). Source of these receptors: a woman aged 45-59 years with alopecia areata. Some clones in this sample may be carry-over from other donors' samples.

This clonotype occurred a few times. This rearrangement joins TRBV12-3 or TRBV12-4 to TRBJ1-2; TRBD1 matches 12 bases. After removal of 6 bases from V and 4 bases from J, the junction contained 6 bases not matched to a gene. CDR3 length: 15 residues. The DNA of the CDR3 is TGTGCCAGCAGCCTGGGACAGGGGGCCCTCTATGGCTACACCTTC. It specifies CASSLGQGALYGYTF.

This clonotype has a count of ten or more. The chain recombines TRBV20-1 with TRBJ1-1; D ambiguous. V was clipped by 1 base and J by 0 bases, with 12 bases between them. The germline V gene encodes CDR1 DFQATT and CDR2 SNEGSKA (reference sequence). The CDR3 runs to 15 residues. The CDR3 protein is CSARGDASLNTEAFF. CDR3 DNA: TGCAGTGCTAGAGGAGACGCTAGCCTGAACACTGAAGCTTTCTTT.

This clonotype was detected ten times or more. V usage is TRBV5-6 and J usage is TRBJ2-1; perhaps D is TRBD1 or TRBD2 (6 bases each). Trimming stripped 4 bases from V and 3 bases from J, with 17 bases between. This CDR3 region has 16 residues. The V gene's germline CDR1 is SGHDT and CDR2 YYEEEE. The CDR3 region has the DNA TGTGCCAGCAGCGTGAGGGGCAGGGGACTCTACAATGAGCAGTTCTTC. Its translation: CASSVRGRGLYNEQFF.

V usage is TRBV19 and J usage is TRBJ2-3, with no clear D. CDR1 and CDR2 (germline): LNHDA, SQIVND (reference sequence). This CDR3 comprises 16 residues. Between the trimmed V and J ends, which lost 3 bases and 1 base, there was a span of 14 bases. CDR3 sequence (DNA): TGTGCCAGTAGTATGAGCCCAGGCAGGCGCACAGATACGCAGTATTTT. Protein sequence: CASSMSPGRRTDTQYF. Drawing the rest from reference TRBV19 and TRBJ2-3, the complete variable domain is DGGITQSPKYLFRKEGQNVTLSCEQNLNHDAMYWYRQDPGQGLRLIYYSQIVNDFQKGDIAEGYSVSREKKESFPLTVTSAQKNPTAFYLCASSMSPGRRTDTQYFGPGTRLTVL.

The chain recombines TRBV3-1 with TRBJ1-1; possibly TRBD1 for D (5 bases). V dropped 4 bases and J dropped 5 bases, with 20 bases sitting between them. CDR1 and CDR2 from the germline V gene are LGHDT and YNNKEL (reference sequence). This CDR3 contains 16 residues. The CDR3 is CASSPRGAERGTEAFF. The CDR3 region has the DNA TGTGCCAGCAGCCCGAGGGGAGCCGAGCGAGGTACTGAAGCTTTCTTT.

Ten or more counts support this clonotype. The chain is built from TRBV19 and TRBJ2-5; D possibly matches TRBD1 or TRBD2 (5 bases each). V lost 4 bases to trimming and J lost 7 bases, with 19 bases between them. This CDR3 has 15 residues. CDR1 and CDR2 (germline): LNHDA, SQIVND (reference sequence). The CDR3 spells CASSTGPGSAGTQYF. The CDR3 nucleotides read TGTGCCAGTAGTACGGGACCGGGCAGCGCCGGGACCCAGTACTTC. The full variable domain, in which reference TRBV19 and TRBJ2-5 provide the parts outside the CDR3, is DGGITQSPKYLFRKEGQNVTLSCEQNLNHDAMYWYRQDPGQGLRLIYYSQIVNDFQKGDIAEGYSVSREKKESFPLTVTSAQKNPTAFYLCASSTGPGSAGTQYFGPGTRLLVL.

Ten or more counts support this clonotype. V and J are TRBV7-9 and TRBJ2-5, with D possibly TRBD2 on 6 matching bases. This CDR3 is 12 amino acids long. Germline CDR1 reads SEHNR; CDR2 reads FQNEAQ (reference sequence). Trimming pared 4 bases from V and 7 bases from J, leaving 10 bases between. The CDR3 DNA follows: TGTGCCAGCAGCTCAATACTAGCGACCCAGTACTTC. This codes for CASSSILATQYF.

The table lists this clonotype with many counts. The rearrangement links TRBV7-6 to TRBJ2-3; 8 positions agree with TRBD2. The CDR3 is 16 residues long. J was trimmed by 0 bases and V by 5 bases; bases with no gene match: 7. In germline, CDR1 is SGHVS, CDR2 FNYEAQ. The CDR3 region is CASSPLAGLSTDTQYF. Written as DNA, the CDR3 is TGTGCCAGCAGCCCCCTAGCGGGCTTGAGCACAGATACGCAGTATTTT.

This clonotype was found many times. The gene calls are TRBV10-2 and TRBJ1-5; 9 nucleotides line up with TRBD1. V gave up 3 bases and J gave up 3 bases; unmatched junction bases: 6. The CDR3 length is 16 residues. From germline, CDR1 is WSHSY and CDR2 SAAADI. The CDR3 reads CASSEPGQGPNQPQHF. CDR3 nucleotide sequence: TGCGCCAGCAGTGAACCGGGACAGGGCCCCAATCAGCCCCAGCATTTT.

This clonotype was counted at least ten times. The rearrangement links TRBV18 to TRBJ2-5; D unresolved. The CDR3 sequence is 12 residues long. Trimming pared 8 bases from V and 5 bases from J, leaving 12 bases between. The germline V gene has CDR1 KGHSH and CDR2 LQKENI. The CDR3 DNA is TGTGCCAGCGGCCGACCCGGGGAGACCCAGTACTTC. Encoded protein: CASGRPGETQYF.

This clonotype was counted at least ten times. CDR3 residues: CAGKGTANTGELFF. The CDR3 DNA is TGTGCCGGGAAGGGGACAGCGAACACCGGGGAGCTGTTTTTT. V gene TRBV6-1 combines with J gene TRBJ2-2; 7 bases agree with TRBD1. The germline V gene has CDR1 MNHNS and CDR2 SASEGT. V shed 11 bases and J 0 bases; nucleotides not matched to a gene: 6. This CDR3 is 14 amino acids long.

This clonotype was seen repeatedly, ten times or more. The rearrangement uses TRBV7-8 and TRBJ1-2; no definite D call. The CDR3 consists of 13 residues. Looked up from germline, CDR1 is SGHVS and CDR2 is FQNEAQ. The V end was cut by 5 bases, the J end by 2 bases, with 9 bases between. CDR3 residues: CASSAQINYGYTF. The CDR3 region has the DNA TGTGCCAGCAGCGCCCAGATAAACTATGGCTACACCTTC.

This clonotype was counted between two and nine times. The V call is TRBV28, the J call TRBJ1-5, with 7 bases matching TRBD1. The CDR3 sequence is 17 residues long. CDR1 and CDR2 from the germline V gene are MDHEN and SYDVKM. J was trimmed by 4 bases and V by 5 bases; bases with no gene match: 14. The chain's CDR3 is CASSRTGGVSRNQPQHF. The CDR3 DNA sequence: TGTGCCAGCAGTCGGACAGGCGGTGTATCAAGAAATCAGCCCCAGCATTTT.

In this sample, this clonotype turned up many times. The gene calls are TRBV29-1 and TRBJ2-7, with TRBD2 matching over 10 bases. Trimming cost V 2 bases and J 4 bases; bases outside gene matches: 5. Germline values: CDR1 SQVTM, CDR2 ANQGSEA. This CDR3 comprises 14 residues. CDR3 in DNA: TGCAGCGTTGAAAGGATAGCGGGAGGATACGAGCAGTACTTC. Translated: CSVERIAGGYEQYF.

The V and J genes are TRBV7-3 and TRBJ2-3; D call uncertain. Trimming removed 6 bases at V and 0 bases at J, with 10 bases between. The germline V gene has CDR1 SGHTA and CDR2 FQGTGA. The CDR3 is 14 amino acids. CDR3 nucleotide sequence: TGTGCCAGCAGTCCGCAAGCTAGCACAGATACGCAGTATTTT. Translation: CASSPQASTDTQYF.

The chain has TRBV28 and TRBJ1-2, with a tentative D call TRBD1 (5 bases). This CDR3 comprises 14 residues. Trimming took off 3 bases at V and 4 bases at J, with 12 bases between the two ends. Per germline, CDR1 MDHEN and CDR2 SYDVKM. CDR3 nucleotide sequence: TGTGCCAGCAGTTTTGCCCGGGGGAGCTATGGCTACACCTTC. It is translated as CASSFARGSYGYTF.

V and J are TRBV5-1 and TRBJ1-1; TRBD1 might be the D (5 bases). The CDR3 covers 14 residues. Trimming removed 5 bases from V and 1 base from J, with 12 bases in between. The germline V gene has CDR1 SGHRS and CDR2 YFSETQ. As DNA, the CDR3 is TGCGCCAGCAGGATCGGGCAGGGGAACACTGAAGCTTTCTTT. It specifies CASRIGQGNTEAFF. The full variable domain, its missing parts supplied by reference TRBV5-1 and TRBJ1-1, is KAGVTQTPRYLIKTRGQQVTLSCSPISGHRSVSWYQQTPGQGLQFLFEYFSETQRNKGNFPGRFSGRQFSNSRSEMNVSTLELGDSALYLCASRIGQGNTEAFFGQGTRLTVV.

This clonotype was detected a few times. The chain links TRBV3-1 to TRBJ2-1; D remains unclear. V lost 0 bases and J 15 bases, leaving 15 bases between the germline ends. Germline CDR1 is LGHDT and CDR2 is YNNKEL (reference sequence). The CDR3 contains 13 residues. CDR3 loop: CASSQDLNGQLFF. DNA of the CDR3: TGTGCCAGCAGCCAAGATCTTAATGGCCAACTGTTCTTC.

The table lists this clonotype with many counts. V usage is TRBV29-1 and J usage is TRBJ2-2; 8 bases match TRBD1. V lost 7 bases and J lost 2; bases outside the gene matches: 3. The length of the CDR3 is 13 residues. The V gene's germline CDR1 is SQVTM and CDR2 ANQGSEA. CDR3 loop: CSAGQGNTGELFF. In DNA, the CDR3 is TGCAGCGCCGGACAGGGAAACACCGGGGAGCTGTTTTTT.

This clonotype was counted many times. V and J are TRBV7-6 and TRBJ2-1; D tentatively fits TRBD1 or TRBD2 (6 bases each). Looked up from germline, CDR1 is SGHVS and CDR2 is FNYEAQ. The V and J ends lost 0 bases and 6 bases respectively, with 9 bases between them. The CDR3 is 14 residues long. This chain's CDR3 is CASSLAGGGNEQFF. The CDR3, as DNA: TGTGCCAGCAGCTTAGCTGGAGGGGGCAATGAGCAGTTCTTC.

The chain uses TRBV20-1 and TRBJ2-1; 7 nucleotides agree with TRBD2. CDR1 DFQATT and CDR2 SNEGSKA come from the germline V gene (reference sequence). The V gene end was trimmed by 0 bases and the J gene end by 4 bases; junction bases not matched to a gene: 3. There are 14 residues in the CDR3. The CDR3 sequence is CSAREPAGYNEQFF. CDR3 nucleotide sequence: TGCAGTGCTAGAGAACCAGCGGGGTACAATGAGCAGTTCTTC.

This clonotype has more than one count but fewer than ten. The V and J genes are TRBV11-2 and TRBJ2-7, with 9 nucleotides matching TRBD2. The CDR3 consists of 13 residues. J lost 6 bases, V lost 3 bases, and 3 bases had no gene match. Looked up from germline, CDR1 is SGHAT and CDR2 is FQNNGV. The CDR3 is CASSLGLAVEQYF. In nucleotides, the CDR3 is TGTGCCAGCAGCTTGGGACTAGCTGTCGAGCAGTACTTC.

A remark on this clonotype: This may arise from a read error, as a much more abundant clone is one base away. This sequence joins TRBV11-2 and TRBJ2-1; TRBD2 matches 10 bases. This CDR3 has 16 amino acids. Germline CDR1 and CDR2: SGHAT and FQNNGV. This CDR3 reads CASSKLAGSSFNEQFF. As DNA, the CDR3 is TGTGCCAGCAGCAAACTAGCGGGGAGCTCCTTCAATGAGCAGTTCTTC. Looking up the rest from reference TRBV11-2 and TRBJ2-1 gives the full variable domain: EAGVAQSPRYKIIEKRQSVAFWCNPISGHATLYWYQQILGQGPKLLIQFQNNGVVDDSQLPKDRFSAERLKGVDSTLKIQPAKLEDSAVYLCASSKLAGSSFNEQFFGPGTRLTVL.

J is TRBJ1-1 and V is TRBV7-6; no clear D gene. The CDR3 is made up of 12 amino acids. Germline V gives CDR1 SGHVS, CDR2 FNYEAQ. Trimming took 3 bases from V and 5 from J, leaving 7 bases between them. The CDR3 is CASSFFGTEAFF. CDR3 bases: TGTGCCAGCAGCTTCTTTGGGACTGAAGCTTTCTTT.